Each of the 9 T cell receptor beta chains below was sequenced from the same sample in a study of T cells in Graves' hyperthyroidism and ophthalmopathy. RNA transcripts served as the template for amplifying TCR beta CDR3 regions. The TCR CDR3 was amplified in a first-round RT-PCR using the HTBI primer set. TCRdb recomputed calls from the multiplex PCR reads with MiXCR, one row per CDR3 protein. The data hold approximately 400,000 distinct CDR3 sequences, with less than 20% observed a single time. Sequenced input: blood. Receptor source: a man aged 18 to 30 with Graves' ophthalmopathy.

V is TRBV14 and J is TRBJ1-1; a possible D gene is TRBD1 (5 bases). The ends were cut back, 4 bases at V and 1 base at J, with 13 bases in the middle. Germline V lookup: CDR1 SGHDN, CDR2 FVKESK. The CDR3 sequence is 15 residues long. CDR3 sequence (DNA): TGTGCCAGCAGCCGGGGGTTTGGACCGAACACTGAAGCTTTCTTT. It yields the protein CASSRGFGPNTEAFF.

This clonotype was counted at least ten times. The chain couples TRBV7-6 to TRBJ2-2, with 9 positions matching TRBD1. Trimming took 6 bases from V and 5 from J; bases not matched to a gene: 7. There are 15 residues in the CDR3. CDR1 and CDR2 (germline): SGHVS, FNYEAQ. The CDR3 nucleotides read TGTGCCAGCAGTTGGGACAGGGCTGGAACCGGGGAGCTGTTTTTT. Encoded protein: CASSWDRAGTGELFF.

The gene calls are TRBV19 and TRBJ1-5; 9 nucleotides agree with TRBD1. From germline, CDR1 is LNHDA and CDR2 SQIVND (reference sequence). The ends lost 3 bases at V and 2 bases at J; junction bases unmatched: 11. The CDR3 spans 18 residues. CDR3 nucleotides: TGTGCCAGTAGTATCGACCCCGGGACAGGGTTTCGCAATCAGCCCCAGCATTTT. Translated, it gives CASSIDPGTGFRNQPQHF.

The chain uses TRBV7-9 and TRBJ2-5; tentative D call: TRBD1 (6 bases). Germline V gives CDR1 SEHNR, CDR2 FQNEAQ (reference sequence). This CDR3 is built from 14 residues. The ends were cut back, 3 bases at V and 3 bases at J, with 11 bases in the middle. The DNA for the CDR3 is TGTGCCAGCAGCTTTGACAGGAGCAAAGAGACCCAGTACTTC. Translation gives CASSFDRSKETQYF.

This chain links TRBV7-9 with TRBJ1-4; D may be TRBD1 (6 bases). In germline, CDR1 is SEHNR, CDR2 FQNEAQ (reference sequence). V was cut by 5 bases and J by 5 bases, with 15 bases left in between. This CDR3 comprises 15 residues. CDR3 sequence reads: CASSLSLDRNEKLFF. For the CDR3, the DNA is TGTGCCAGCAGCCTTAGCCTGGACAGAAATGAAAAACTGTTTTTT.

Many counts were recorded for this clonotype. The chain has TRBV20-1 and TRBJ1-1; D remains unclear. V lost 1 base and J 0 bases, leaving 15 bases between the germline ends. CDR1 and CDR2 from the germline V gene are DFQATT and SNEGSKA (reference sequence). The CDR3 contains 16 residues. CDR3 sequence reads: CSARGGLRGMNTEAFF. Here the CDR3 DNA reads TGCAGTGCTAGAGGCGGGCTCCGCGGGATGAACACTGAAGCTTTCTTT.

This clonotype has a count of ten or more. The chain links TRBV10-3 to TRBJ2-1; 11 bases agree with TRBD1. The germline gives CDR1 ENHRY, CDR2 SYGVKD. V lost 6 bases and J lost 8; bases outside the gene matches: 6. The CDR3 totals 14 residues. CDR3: CAIRDRGLSDEQFF. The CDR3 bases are TGTGCCATCAGGGACAGGGGGCTTTCAGATGAGCAGTTCTTC.

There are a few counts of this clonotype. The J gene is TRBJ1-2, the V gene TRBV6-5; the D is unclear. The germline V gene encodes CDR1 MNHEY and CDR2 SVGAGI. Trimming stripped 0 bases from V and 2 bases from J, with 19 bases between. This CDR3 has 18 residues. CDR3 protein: CASSYSNWSGKGNYGYTF. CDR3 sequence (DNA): TGTGCCAGCAGTTACTCGAACTGGAGCGGGAAGGGCAACTATGGCTACACCTTC.

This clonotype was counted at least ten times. The CDR3, as DNA: TGTGCCAGCAGCCCTGACCCTCTGGGAGCTTTCTTT. Amino acid sequence: CASSPDPLGAFF. This chain connects TRBV12-3 or TRBV12-4 to TRBJ1-1; no firm D call. Trimming took 6 bases from V and 10 from J, leaving 15 bases between them. This CDR3 has 12 amino acids.